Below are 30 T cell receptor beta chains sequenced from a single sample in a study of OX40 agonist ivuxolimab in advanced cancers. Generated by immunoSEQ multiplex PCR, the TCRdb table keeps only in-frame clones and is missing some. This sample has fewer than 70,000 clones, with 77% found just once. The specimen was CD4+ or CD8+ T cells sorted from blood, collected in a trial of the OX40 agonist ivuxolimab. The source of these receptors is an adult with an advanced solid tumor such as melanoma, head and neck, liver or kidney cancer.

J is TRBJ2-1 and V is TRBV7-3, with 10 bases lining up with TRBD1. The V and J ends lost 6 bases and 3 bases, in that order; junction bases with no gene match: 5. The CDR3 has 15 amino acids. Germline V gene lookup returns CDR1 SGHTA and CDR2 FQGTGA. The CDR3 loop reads CASSSGTGVYNEQFF. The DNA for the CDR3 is TGTGCCAGCAGTTCCGGGACAGGGGTCTACAATGAGCAGTTCTTC. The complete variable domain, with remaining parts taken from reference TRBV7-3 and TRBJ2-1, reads GAGVSQTPSNKVTEKGKYVELRCDPISGHTALYWYRQSLGQGPEFLIYFQGTGAADDSGLPNDRFFAVRPEGSVSTLKIQRTERGDSAVYLCASSSGTGVYNEQFFGPGTRLTVL.

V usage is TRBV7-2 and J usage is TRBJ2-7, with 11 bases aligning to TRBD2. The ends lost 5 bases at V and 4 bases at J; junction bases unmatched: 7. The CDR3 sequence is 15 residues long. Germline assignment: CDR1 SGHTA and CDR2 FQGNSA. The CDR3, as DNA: TGTGCCAGCAGCCAAATAGCGGGAGGGGTTTACGAGCAGTACTTC. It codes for CASSQIAGGVYEQYF.

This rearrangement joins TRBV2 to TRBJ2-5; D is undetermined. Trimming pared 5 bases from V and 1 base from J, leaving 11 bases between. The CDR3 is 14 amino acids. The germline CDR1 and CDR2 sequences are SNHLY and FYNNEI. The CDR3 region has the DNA TGTGCCAGCAGTCCTTCGGCCGTCCAAGAGACCCAGTACTTC. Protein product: CASSPSAVQETQYF.

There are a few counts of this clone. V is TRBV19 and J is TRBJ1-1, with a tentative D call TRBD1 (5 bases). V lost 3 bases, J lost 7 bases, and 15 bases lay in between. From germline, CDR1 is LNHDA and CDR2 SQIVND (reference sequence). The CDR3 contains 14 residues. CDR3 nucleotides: TGTGCCAGTAGTATCCAGGGTGCTTTGGGTGAAGCTTTCTTT. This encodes CASSIQGALGEAFF.

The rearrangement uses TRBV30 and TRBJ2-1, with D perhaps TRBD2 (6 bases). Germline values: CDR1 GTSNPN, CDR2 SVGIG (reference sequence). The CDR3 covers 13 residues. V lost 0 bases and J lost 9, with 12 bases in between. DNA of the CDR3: TGTGCCTGGAGTGTACAACTAGCTAGTGAGCAGTTCTTC. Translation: CAWSVQLASEQFF.

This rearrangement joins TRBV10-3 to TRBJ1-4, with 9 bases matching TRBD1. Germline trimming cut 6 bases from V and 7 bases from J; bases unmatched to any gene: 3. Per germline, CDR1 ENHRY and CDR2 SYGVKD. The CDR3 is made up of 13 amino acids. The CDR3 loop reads CAIRGDRAEKLFF. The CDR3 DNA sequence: TGTGCCATCAGGGGGGACAGGGCTGAAAAACTGTTTTTT.

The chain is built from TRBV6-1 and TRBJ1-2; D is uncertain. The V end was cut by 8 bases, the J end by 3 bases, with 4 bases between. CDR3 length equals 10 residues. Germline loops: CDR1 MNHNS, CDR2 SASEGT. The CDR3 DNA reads TGTGCCAGCTGGGACTATGGCTACACCTTC. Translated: CASWDYGYTF.

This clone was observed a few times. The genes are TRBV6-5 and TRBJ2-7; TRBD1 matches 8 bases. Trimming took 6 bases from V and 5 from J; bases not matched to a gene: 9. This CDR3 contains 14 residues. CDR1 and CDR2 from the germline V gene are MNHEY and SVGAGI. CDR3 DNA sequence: TGTGCCAGCAGCCCCAGGACAGGGTTAGACGAGCAGTACTTC. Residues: CASSPRTGLDEQYF.

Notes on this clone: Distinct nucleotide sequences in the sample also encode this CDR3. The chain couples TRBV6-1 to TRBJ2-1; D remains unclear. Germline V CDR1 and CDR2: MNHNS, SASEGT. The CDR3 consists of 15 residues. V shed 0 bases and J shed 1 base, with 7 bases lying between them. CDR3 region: CASSEAGRSYNEQFF. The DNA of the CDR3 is TGTGCCAGCAGTGAAGCAGGACGGTCCTACAATGAGCAGTTCTTC.

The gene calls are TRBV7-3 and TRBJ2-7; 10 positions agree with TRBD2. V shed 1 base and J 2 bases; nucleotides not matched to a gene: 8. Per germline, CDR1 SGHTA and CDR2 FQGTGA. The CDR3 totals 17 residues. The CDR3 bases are TGTGCCAGCAGCTTAAGAGCGGGAGGGGATCCCACCTACGAGCAGTACTTC. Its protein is CASSLRAGGDPTYEQYF.

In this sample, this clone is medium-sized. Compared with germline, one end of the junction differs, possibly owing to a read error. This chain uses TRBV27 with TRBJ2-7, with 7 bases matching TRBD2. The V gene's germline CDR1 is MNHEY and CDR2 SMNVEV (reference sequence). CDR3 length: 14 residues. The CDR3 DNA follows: TGTGCCAGCAGCCTCCGGCGATCCACCGGGACTAAAACTTTC. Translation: CASSLRRSTGTKTF.

CDR3 sequence: CASSLRRLPSNQPQHF. The CDR3 DNA follows: TGTGCCAGCAGCTTGAGGCGCCTCCCTAGCAATCAGCCCCAGCATTTT. The chain links TRBV5-4 to TRBJ1-5; D not certain. Germline V gene lookup returns CDR1 SGHNT and CDR2 YYREEE (reference sequence). Trimming removed 1 base at V and 0 bases at J, with 11 bases between. The CDR3 totals 16 residues.

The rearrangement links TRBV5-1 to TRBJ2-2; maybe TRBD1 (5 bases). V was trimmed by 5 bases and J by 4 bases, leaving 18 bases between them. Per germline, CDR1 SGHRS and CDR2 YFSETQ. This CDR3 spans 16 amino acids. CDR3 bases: TGCGCCAGCAGTTATTCCCTGGGGCAGGGCACCGGGGAGCTGTTTTTT. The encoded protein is CASSYSLGQGTGELFF.

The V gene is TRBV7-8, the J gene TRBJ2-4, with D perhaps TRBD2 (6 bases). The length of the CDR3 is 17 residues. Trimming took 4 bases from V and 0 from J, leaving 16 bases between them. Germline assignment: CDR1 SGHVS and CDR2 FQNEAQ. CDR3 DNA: TGTGCCAGCAGCTCGGAGGGCGCGGGACTAGCCAAAAACATTCAGTACTTC. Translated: CASSSEGAGLAKNIQYF. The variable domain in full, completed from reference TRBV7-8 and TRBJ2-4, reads GAGVSQSPRYKVAKRGQDVALRCDPISGHVSLFWYQQALGQGPEFLTYFQNEAQLDKSGLPSDRFFAERPEGSVSTLKIQRTQQEDSAVYLCASSSEGAGLAKNIQYFGAGTRLSVL.

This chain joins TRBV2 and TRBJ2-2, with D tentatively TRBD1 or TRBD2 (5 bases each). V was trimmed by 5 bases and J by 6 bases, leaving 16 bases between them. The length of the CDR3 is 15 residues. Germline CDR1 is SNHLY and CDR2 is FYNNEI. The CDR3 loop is CASSWDQILSGELFF. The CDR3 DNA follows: TGTGCCAGCAGTTGGGACCAAATCTTGTCCGGGGAGCTGTTTTTT.

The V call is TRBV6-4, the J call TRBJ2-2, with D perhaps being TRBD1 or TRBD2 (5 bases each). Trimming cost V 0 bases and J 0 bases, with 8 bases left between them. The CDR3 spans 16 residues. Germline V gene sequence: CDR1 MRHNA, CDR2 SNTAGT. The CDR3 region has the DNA TGTGCCAGCAGTGACTCGTGGGGGACGAACACCGGGGAGCTGTTTTTT. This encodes CASSDSWGTNTGELFF.

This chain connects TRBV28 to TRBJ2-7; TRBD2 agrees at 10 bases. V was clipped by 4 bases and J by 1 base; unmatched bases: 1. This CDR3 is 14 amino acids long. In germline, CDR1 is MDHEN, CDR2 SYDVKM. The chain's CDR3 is CASSSAGGSYEQYF. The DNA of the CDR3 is TGTGCCAGCAGTTCAGCGGGAGGGTCCTACGAGCAGTACTTC.

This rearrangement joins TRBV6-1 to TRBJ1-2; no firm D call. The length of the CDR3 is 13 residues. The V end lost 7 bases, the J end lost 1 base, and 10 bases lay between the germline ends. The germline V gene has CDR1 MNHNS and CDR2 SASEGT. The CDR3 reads CASKRVNNYGYTF. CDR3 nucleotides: TGTGCCAGCAAACGGGTAAATAACTATGGCTACACCTTC.

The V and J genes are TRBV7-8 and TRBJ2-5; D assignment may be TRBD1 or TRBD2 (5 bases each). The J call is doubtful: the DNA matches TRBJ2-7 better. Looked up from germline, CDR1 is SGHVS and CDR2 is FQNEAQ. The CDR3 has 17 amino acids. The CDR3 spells CASSLRDASLSSYEQYF. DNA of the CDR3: TGTGCCAGCAGCTTACGGGACGCCAGTCTCAGCTCCTACGAGCAGTACTTC.

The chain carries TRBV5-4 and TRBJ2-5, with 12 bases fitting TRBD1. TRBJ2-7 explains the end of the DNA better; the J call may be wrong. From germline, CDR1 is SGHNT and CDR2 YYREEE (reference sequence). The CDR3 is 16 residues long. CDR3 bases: TGTGCCAGCACCCCGGGAGGGACAGGGGGCAACTACGAGCAGTACTTC. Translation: CASTPGGTGGNYEQYF.

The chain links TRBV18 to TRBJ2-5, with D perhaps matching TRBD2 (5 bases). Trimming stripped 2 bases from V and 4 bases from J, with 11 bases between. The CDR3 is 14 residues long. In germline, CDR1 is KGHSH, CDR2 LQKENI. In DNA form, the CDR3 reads TGTGCCAGCTCACCAGCTCTAAGCGGAGAGACCCAGTACTTC. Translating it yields CASSPALSGETQYF.

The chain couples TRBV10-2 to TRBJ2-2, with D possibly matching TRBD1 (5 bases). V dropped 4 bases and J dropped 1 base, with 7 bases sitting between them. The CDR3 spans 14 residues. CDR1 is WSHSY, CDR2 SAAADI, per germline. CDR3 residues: CASSGQMNTGELFF. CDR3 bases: TGCGCCAGCAGTGGACAGATGAACACCGGGGAGCTGTTTTTT.

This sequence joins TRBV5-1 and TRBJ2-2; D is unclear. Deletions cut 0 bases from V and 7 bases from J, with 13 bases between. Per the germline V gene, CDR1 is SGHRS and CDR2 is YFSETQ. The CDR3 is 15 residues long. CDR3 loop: CASSLDVRTGGELFF. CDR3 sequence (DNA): TGCGCCAGCAGCTTGGATGTCAGGACGGGCGGGGAGCTGTTTTTT.

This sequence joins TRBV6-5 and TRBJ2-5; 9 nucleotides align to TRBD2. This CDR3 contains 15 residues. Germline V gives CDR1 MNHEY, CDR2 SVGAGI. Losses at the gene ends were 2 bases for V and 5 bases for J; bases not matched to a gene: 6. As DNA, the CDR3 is TGTGCCAGCAGTTACGCGCGGGGGGGCGTGGAGACCCAGTACTTC. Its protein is CASSYARGGVETQYF.

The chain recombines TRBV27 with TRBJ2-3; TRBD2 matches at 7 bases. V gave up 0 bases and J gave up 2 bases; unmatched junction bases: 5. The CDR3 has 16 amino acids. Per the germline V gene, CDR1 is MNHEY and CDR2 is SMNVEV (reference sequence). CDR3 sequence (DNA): TGTGCCAGCAGTTTATCTCTAGCGGTTAACACAGATACGCAGTATTTT. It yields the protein CASSLSLAVNTDTQYF.

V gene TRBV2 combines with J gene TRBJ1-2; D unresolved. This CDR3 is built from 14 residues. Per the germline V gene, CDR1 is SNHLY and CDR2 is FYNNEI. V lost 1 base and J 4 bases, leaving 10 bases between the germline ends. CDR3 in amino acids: CASSEGNSVYGYTF. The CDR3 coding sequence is TGTGCCAGCAGTGAAGGGAACAGCGTCTATGGCTACACCTTC. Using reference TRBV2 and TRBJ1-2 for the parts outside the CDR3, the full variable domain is EPEVTQTPSHQVTQMGQEVILRCVPISNHLYFYWYRQILGQKVEFLVSFYNNEISEKSEIFDDQFSVERPDGSNFTLKIRSTKLEDSAMYFCASSEGNSVYGYTFGSGTRLTVV.

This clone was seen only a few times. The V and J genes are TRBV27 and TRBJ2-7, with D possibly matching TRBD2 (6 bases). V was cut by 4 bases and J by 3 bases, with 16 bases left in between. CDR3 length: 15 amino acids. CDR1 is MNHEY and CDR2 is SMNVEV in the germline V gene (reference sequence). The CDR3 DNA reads TGTGCCAGCAGTTGGACCGGGACTGCCGTCTACGAGCAGTACTTC. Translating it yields CASSWTGTAVYEQYF.

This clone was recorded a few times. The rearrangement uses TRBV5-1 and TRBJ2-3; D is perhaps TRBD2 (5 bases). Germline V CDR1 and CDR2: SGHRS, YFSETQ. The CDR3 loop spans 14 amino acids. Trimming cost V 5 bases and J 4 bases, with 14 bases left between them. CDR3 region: CASSPRAQADTQYF. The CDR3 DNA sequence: TGCGCCAGCAGTCCGCGGGCTCAAGCAGATACGCAGTATTTT. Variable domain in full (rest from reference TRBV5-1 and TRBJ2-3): KAGVTQTPRYLIKTRGQQVTLSCSPISGHRSVSWYQQTPGQGLQFLFEYFSETQRNKGNFPGRFSGRQFSNSRSEMNVSTLELGDSALYLCASSPRAQADTQYFGPGTRLTVL.

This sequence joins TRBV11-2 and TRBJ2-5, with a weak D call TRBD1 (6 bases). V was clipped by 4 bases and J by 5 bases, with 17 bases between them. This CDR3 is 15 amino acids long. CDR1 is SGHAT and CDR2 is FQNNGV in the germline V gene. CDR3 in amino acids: CASSSLGQWGETQYF. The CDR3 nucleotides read TGTGCCAGCAGCTCCCTGGGACAATGGGGGGAGACCCAGTACTTC.

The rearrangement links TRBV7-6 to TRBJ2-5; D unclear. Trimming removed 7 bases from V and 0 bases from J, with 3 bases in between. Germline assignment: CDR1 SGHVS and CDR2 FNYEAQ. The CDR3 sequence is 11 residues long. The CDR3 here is CASKNQETQYF. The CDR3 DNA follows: TGTGCCAGCAAGAACCAAGAGACCCAGTACTTC.